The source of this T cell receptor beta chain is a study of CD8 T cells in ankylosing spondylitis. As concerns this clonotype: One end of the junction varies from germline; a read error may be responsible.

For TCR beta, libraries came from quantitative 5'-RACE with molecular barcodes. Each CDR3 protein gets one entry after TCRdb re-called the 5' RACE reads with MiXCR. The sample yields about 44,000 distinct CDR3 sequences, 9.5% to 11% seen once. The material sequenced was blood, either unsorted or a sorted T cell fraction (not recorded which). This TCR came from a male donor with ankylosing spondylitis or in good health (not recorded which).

DNA for the CDR3: TGCAGTGCTAGAGAACCCACAGGGGAATCACCCATCCACTTT. Translated, it gives CSAREPTGESPIHF. The chain carries TRBV20-1 and TRBJ1-6; TRBD1 matches at 7 bases. Per germline, CDR1 DFQATT and CDR2 SNEGSKA (reference sequence). The CDR3 is 14 amino acids.